This T cell receptor beta chain was observed in a study of beta chain features in type 1 diabetes. Isolated RNA was reverse transcribed in full, so expressed TCRB transcripts were sequenced. The repertoire was sequenced with immunoSEQ multiplex PCR; TCRdb's copy has only in-frame clones and lacks some. The table shows some 500,000 clones, with over 9.5% occurring only once. CDR1 is LNHDA and CDR2 is SQIVND in the germline V gene (reference sequence). V gave up 4 bases and J gave up 1 base, with 14 bases separating them. This CDR3 has 16 residues. In its sample, this clone was seen a few times. This rearrangement joins TRBV19 to TRBJ2-4, with D perhaps given as TRBD1 or TRBD2 (6 bases each). The receptor's source is a young woman in good health. The specimen was naive CD4+ T cells from blood. As DNA, the CDR3 is TGTGCCAGTAGTAGTCCGGGGGCGAATGCCAAAAACATTCAGTACTTC. This gives the protein CASSSPGANAKNIQYF.